Listed here are 25 T cell receptor beta chains from one sample, sequenced in a study of long-term antiretroviral therapy in people with HIV (dated by TCRdb to the early 2020s). The immunoSEQ hsTCRB v3.0 assay was used at survey level resolution to sequence the TRB variable region. The clones in this table, taken by TCRdb from immuneACCESS, are in-frame only. Not every clone is retained; where verified, under half of the shortfall comes from an unresolved V gene, and the cause of the rest is unknown. The sample contains under 40,000 clones, about 85% of them found a single time. The leading ten clones occupy roughly 4.8% of the sample. The specimen was unsorted PBMCs, collected 2.8 years before starting antiretroviral therapy. These receptors originate from a woman in her 30s with HIV.

V usage is TRBV6-5 and J usage is TRBJ2-2; unclear D gene. The CDR3 contains 12 residues. CDR1 and CDR2 from the germline V gene are MNHEY and SVGAGI. Deletions cut 2 bases from V and 6 bases from J, with 4 bases between. CDR3 residues: CASSYGPGELFF. The CDR3, as DNA: TGTGCCAGCAGTTACGGGCCCGGGGAGCTGTTTTTT.

This clone came up once. This specimen includes other DNA sequences encoding the same CDR3. V gene TRBV10-3 combines with J gene TRBJ1-2, with unresolved D. The CDR3 loop spans 15 amino acids. Trimming stripped 0 bases from V and 1 base from J, with 9 bases between. Germline loops: CDR1 ENHRY, CDR2 SYGVKD. DNA of the CDR3: TGTGCCATCAGTGAGTCCCCAGGTTATAACTATGGCTACACCTTC. Translation: CAISESPGYNYGYTF.

V is TRBV7-8 and J is TRBJ1-2, with TRBD1 matching over 7 bases. CDR1 SGHVS and CDR2 FQNEAQ come from the germline V gene. Trimming at V came to 1 base and at J to 7 bases, leaving 6 bases not matched to a gene. The CDR3 has 14 residues. The DNA for the CDR3 is TGTGCCAGCAGCTTAGAGACAGGGACCGCTGGCTACACCTTC. It yields the protein CASSLETGTAGYTF.

The chain carries TRBV19 and TRBJ2-1; the D gene is possibly TRBD2 (7 bases). CDR3 length: 14 residues. Trimming shortened V by 6 bases and J by 5 bases, and 14 bases separated the two germline ends. Germline CDR1 reads LNHDA; CDR2 reads SQIVND (reference sequence). In DNA form, the CDR3 reads TGTGCCAGTAGGCCGGGGGGCCGCAACAATGAGCAGTTCTTC. Residues: CASRPGGRNNEQFF.

The chain carries TRBV30 and TRBJ2-3; D may be TRBD1 (6 bases). The V gene's germline CDR1 is GTSNPN and CDR2 SVGIG (reference sequence). V was shortened by 3 bases and J by 7 bases, with 23 bases between the two germline ends. The CDR3 totals 16 residues. The CDR3 loop reads CAWSVDSSFGRNTQYF. The CDR3 DNA is TGTGCCTGGAGCGTGGACAGTTCATTTGGCAGGAATACGCAGTATTTT.

The V and J genes are TRBV7-6 and TRBJ2-3; D is unclear. This CDR3 region has 13 residues. V was trimmed by 5 bases and J by 3 bases, leaving 9 bases between them. CDR1 and CDR2 from the germline V gene are SGHVS and FNYEAQ. The CDR3 loop reads CASSPPGTDTQYF. CDR3 sequence (DNA): TGTGCCAGCAGCCCTCCCGGGACAGATACGCAGTATTTT.

This rearrangement joins TRBV5-5 to TRBJ1-2; D is unresolved. The V and J ends lost 0 bases and 7 bases respectively, with 13 bases between them. The CDR3 runs to 14 residues. CDR1 SGHKS and CDR2 YYEKEE come from the germline V gene (reference sequence). Written as DNA, the CDR3 is TGTGCCAGCAGCTTGGCTCCCTTGGCGCCTGGCTACACCTTC. Encoded protein: CASSLAPLAPGYTF.

The J gene is TRBJ1-3, the V gene TRBV9; D gene ambiguous. V shed 4 bases and J shed 4 bases, with 12 bases lying between them. The CDR3 extends over 14 amino acids. Germline V gene data show CDR1 as SGDLS and CDR2 as YYNGEE. The DNA of the CDR3 is TGTGCCAGCAGCCCGGACCCACAGGGAAACACCATATATTTT. This translates into CASSPDPQGNTIYF.

This clone was seen only once. V gene TRBV6-6 combines with J gene TRBJ2-1, with 10 bases matching TRBD2. The CDR3 extends over 13 amino acids. The V gene end was trimmed by 7 bases and the J gene end by 7 bases; junction bases not matched to a gene: 4. Germline CDR1 is MNHNY and CDR2 is SVGAGI (reference sequence). The CDR3 region has the DNA TGTGCCAGCACCACTAGCGGGGTAAATGAGCAGTTCTTC. Amino acid sequence: CASTTSGVNEQFF.

The CDR3 here is CASSLAVLLRGPGENTGELFF. The CDR3 bases are TGCGCCAGCAGCTTGGCCGTTTTGTTGAGGGGGCCAGGAGAGAACACCGGGGAGCTGTTTTTT. The chain uses TRBV5-1 and TRBJ2-2, with 7 nucleotides matching TRBD1. This CDR3 is 21 amino acids long. From germline, CDR1 is SGHRS and CDR2 YFSETQ. The junction had 18 bases not matched to a gene; V was cut back by 0 bases and J by 1 base.

This clone is termed medium-sized (0.01 to 0.1%). The chain employs TRBV19 and TRBJ2-1; D gene unclear. This CDR3 contains 13 residues. The germline V gene has CDR1 LNHDA and CDR2 SQIVND (reference sequence). Trimming stripped 1 base from V and 3 bases from J, with 4 bases between. CDR3 residues: CASSIGRYNEQFF. DNA for the CDR3: TGTGCCAGTAGTATAGGCCGCTACAATGAGCAGTTCTTC.

V gene TRBV5-1 combines with J gene TRBJ2-4; D may be TRBD1 (7 bases). The V gene's germline CDR1 is SGHRS and CDR2 YFSETQ. The CDR3 has 16 residues. The V gene lost 0 bases and the J gene lost 4 bases, with 14 bases spanning the gap. The CDR3 DNA is TGCGCCAGCAGCTTGGGGGGGGACAGCGCAAAAAACATTCAGTACTTC. This gives the protein CASSLGGDSAKNIQYF.

V gene TRBV11-2 combines with J gene TRBJ2-7; tentatively, D is TRBD1 or TRBD2 (5 bases each). The CDR3 is 14 residues long. Trimming took 1 base from V and 3 from J, leaving 10 bases between them. CDR1 is SGHAT and CDR2 is FQNNGV in the germline V gene. CDR3 loop: CASSLGGRFYEQYF. The CDR3 DNA reads TGTGCCAGCAGCTTAGGGGGACGGTTCTACGAGCAGTACTTC.

This clone occurred a few times. The chain uses TRBV7-2 and TRBJ1-2; 9 bases agree with TRBD1. CDR3 size: 16 residues. V lost 5 bases to trimming and J lost 6 bases; unmatched junction nucleotides: 13. Germline lookup yields CDR1 SGHTA and CDR2 FQGNSA. The CDR3 DNA reads as TGTGCCAGCAGCGGTACCGGGACAGGGCGAGGTGATGGCTACACCTTC. As protein: CASSGTGTGRGDGYTF.

CDR3 amino acids: CASSSSGGALETQYF. The DNA for the CDR3 is TGTGCCAGCAGCTCTAGCGGGGGGGCCTTGGAGACCCAGTACTTC. The chain has TRBV7-9 and TRBJ2-5, with 12 positions matching TRBD2. Unmatched junction bases numbered 5, after V lost 4 bases and J lost 5 bases. Germline V lookup: CDR1 SEHNR, CDR2 FQNEAQ (reference sequence). The CDR3 length is 15 residues.

CDR3 protein: CASSDYEQYV. The CDR3, as DNA: TGTGCCAGCAGTGACTACGAGCAGTACGTC. The V and J genes are TRBV6-1 and TRBJ2-7; D not resolved. The CDR3 totals 10 residues. CDR1 is MNHNS, CDR2 SASEGT, per germline. The V and J ends lost 3 bases and 3 bases respectively, with 0 bases between them.

This clone has just one count. V is TRBV5-5 and J is TRBJ1-2, with 9 bases aligning to TRBD1. The CDR3 contains 17 residues. After removal of 5 bases from V and 3 bases from J, the junction contained 14 bases not matched to a gene. The germline V gene encodes CDR1 SGHKS and CDR2 YYEKEE (reference sequence). CDR3 nucleotide sequence: TGTGCCAGCAGACCGGGGACAGGGAGCACCGCTCACTATGGCTACACCTTC. It translates to CASRPGTGSTAHYGYTF.

This clone was observed a single time. CDR3 protein: CASSPPRGQGETQYF. CDR3 DNA sequence: TGTGCCAGCAGCCCCCCGAGGGGGCAAGGAGAGACCCAGTACTTC. This sequence joins TRBV7-9 and TRBJ2-5; 7 nucleotides align to TRBD1. Germline V gene data show CDR1 as SEHNR and CDR2 as FQNEAQ (reference sequence). With 5 bases clipped from V and 4 bases from J, the junction kept 10 bases outside the gene matches. This CDR3 has 15 amino acids.

The chain is built from TRBV7-9 and TRBJ2-5; a possible D gene is TRBD1 (6 bases). The CDR3 extends over 16 amino acids. Trimming stripped 2 bases from V and 1 base from J, with 14 bases between. The germline CDR1 and CDR2 sequences are SEHNR and FQNEAQ (reference sequence). DNA of the CDR3: TGTGCCAGCAGCTTAAGGTTGGACAGATTCCAAGAGACCCAGTACTTC. This sequence encodes CASSLRLDRFQETQYF.

The rearrangement uses TRBV30 and TRBJ2-1; 15 bases line up with TRBD2. The CDR3 is made up of 17 amino acids. Germline CDR1 is GTSNPN and CDR2 is SVGIG (reference sequence). V shed 3 bases, J shed 5 bases, and the junction held 8 bases outside the gene matches. The CDR3 loop reads CAWRAGLAGGQNNEQFF. The CDR3 DNA reads as TGTGCCTGGAGAGCGGGACTAGCGGGGGGACAGAACAATGAGCAGTTCTTC.

The chain uses TRBV10-3 and TRBJ1-6, with 10 bases lining up with TRBD1. In germline, CDR1 is ENHRY, CDR2 SYGVKD. This CDR3 region has 19 residues. V was clipped by 2 bases and J by 0 bases; unmatched bases: 7. Here the CDR3 reads CAISEELGQGSSYNSPLHF. DNA for the CDR3: TGTGCCATCAGTGAGGAACTGGGACAGGGGAGCTCCTATAATTCACCCCTCCACTTT.

The chain joins TRBV18 to TRBJ2-5, with D tentatively TRBD1 (6 bases). The V and J ends lost 2 bases and 4 bases respectively, with 14 bases between them. The CDR3 extends over 15 amino acids. Looked up from germline, CDR1 is KGHSH and CDR2 is LQKENI. CDR3 nucleotide sequence: TGTGCCAGCTCACCAGGGGGCCCCCGGAGAGAGACCCAGTACTTC. This gives the protein CASSPGGPRRETQYF.

The rearrangement links TRBV9 to TRBJ2-6; D gene uncertain. The CDR3 is made up of 18 amino acids. The V gene lost 1 base and the J gene lost 0 bases, with 14 bases spanning the gap. Germline CDR1 SGDLS, CDR2 YYNGEE. This CDR3 reads CASSVHHNFGSGANVLTF. Written as DNA, the CDR3 is TGTGCCAGCAGCGTACATCACAACTTTGGCTCTGGGGCCAACGTCCTGACTTTC.

The chain joins TRBV6-5 to TRBJ1-1; D remains unclear. Germline V CDR1 and CDR2: MNHEY, SVGAGI. Trimming shortened V by 0 bases and J by 0 bases, and 11 bases separated the two germline ends. CDR3 length: 16 amino acids. CDR3 nucleotides: TGTGCCAGCAGTTACTCTGGCAGCTTCATGAACACTGAAGCTTTCTTT. Its translation is CASSYSGSFMNTEAFF.

The chain joins TRBV27 to TRBJ2-3; 7 nucleotides match TRBD1. Germline CDR1 is MNHEY and CDR2 is SMNVEV (reference sequence). Trimming took 5 bases from V and 4 from J; bases not matched to a gene: 9. This CDR3 comprises 15 residues. CDR3 nucleotide sequence: TGTGCCAGCAGTCGGGGATACAGGGGTCCAGATACGCAGTATTTT. It codes for CASSRGYRGPDTQYF.